A selection of T cell receptor beta chains follows, all from one sample in a study of blood T cell repertoires in COVID-19. Assay used: immunoSEQ multiplex PCR; TCRdb lists only in-frame clones, some missing. The data contain 76,000 or so clones, roughly 85% of them seen just once; the ten biggest clones take up around 7.9%. What was sequenced was peripheral blood. These receptors all come from a man aged 25-45 years with acute or convalescent COVID-19. The CDR3 runs from the conserved cysteine through the conserved F or W. The D gene is left open where the match is weak. Size tells how often a clone was seen (once, few, many) or the class of an expanded clone, and some rows leave it out.

cdr3_length d_call j_call clone_size v_call cdr3_nt cdr3_aa
12 . TRBJ1-5 . TRBV7-9 TGTGCCAGCTCGGGAGGGGATCTGCCCCAGCATTTT CASSGGDLPQHF
13 TRBD2 TRBJ2-1 . TRBV9 TGTGCCAGCAGCGTTCAGGGAGGGGATGAGCAGTTCTTC CASSVQGGDEQFF
16 TRBD2 TRBJ2-5 . TRBV28 TGTGCCAGCAGCTTAAGACTAGCGGGGGAACAAGAGACCCAGTACTTC CASSLRLAGEQETQYF
11 . TRBJ2-7 few TRBV28 TGTGCCAGCAGGCTAGTCGGGGAGCAGTACTTC CASRLVGEQYF
15 TRBD1 TRBJ1-2 . TRBV6-6 TGTGCCAGCAGTAACCGGGACAGCCGGCCTTATGGCTACACCTTC CASSNRDSRPYGYTF
11 TRBD1 TRBJ1-2 . TRBV29-1 TGCAGCGTACAGGGGATTGATGGCTACACCTTC CSVQGIDGYTF
15 TRBD1 TRBJ2-7 . TRBV18 TGTGCCAGCTCAGAACCGGGACAGGGAGTTTACGAGCAGTACTTC CASSEPGQGVYEQYF
13 TRBD1 TRBJ1-5 . TRBV3-1/TRBV3-2 TGTGCCAGCAGCCAAGTTCAGGGGGACGCCCAGCATTTT CASSQVQGDAQHF
14 . TRBJ1-2 . TRBV6-5 TGTGCCAGCAGGCGCTCAGGGGTTGGCTATGGCTACACCTTC CASRRSGVGYGYTF
12 TRBD2 TRBJ2-2 . TRBV12-3/TRBV12-4 TGTGCCAGCGGACTAGAAGTCGGGGAGCTGTTTTTT CASGLEVGELFF
17 TRBD1 TRBJ2-1 once TRBV10-3 TGTGCCATCAGTGAGAGGGGTACCGGGACAGGGTCCGGGGAGCAGTTCTTC CAISERGTGTGSGEQFF
13 TRBD2 TRBJ2-7 once TRBV12-5 TGTGCTAGTGGTCCCGGGGGGGGAGTCGAGCAGTACTTC CASGPGGGVEQYF
17 . TRBJ2-1 . TRBV7-3 TGTGCCAGCAGCTCGGGGGTCTTTAGCGGAGTAAACAATGAGCAGTTCTTC CASSSGVFSGVNNEQFF
16 TRBD2 TRBJ2-5 . TRBV5-4 TGTGCCAGCAGCCCGGGACTAGCGGGAAGATCGGAGACCCAGTACTTC CASSPGLAGRSETQYF
14 . TRBJ2-7 . TRBV30 TGTGCCTGGAGTGTTAGGTCAGGAACTGGCGAGCAGTACTTC CAWSVRSGTGEQYF
11 . TRBJ1-1 . TRBV30 TGTGCCTGGAGGTCGGTCACCGGGGCTTTCTTT CAWRSVTGAFF